This is a list of T cell receptor beta chains from one sample in a study of PD-L1 blockade in urothelial cancer. Assay: immunoSEQ multiplex PCR; the TCRdb copy retains only in-frame clones and omits some. The sample consists of some 53,000 clones, 60% to 80% of them appearing once. This specimen was PBMCs, taken around atezolizumab (anti-PD-L1) treatment. The receptors shown here come from a man aged 70-80 years with urothelial cancer. Both conserved end residues are part of each CDR3. D genes are given only for firm matches. Rows give clone size only sometimes, using once, few, many, or a class for an expanded clone.

TGTGCCAGCAGTTTGGGGGGGGATAACTATGGCTACACCTTC	CASSLGGDNYGYTF	14	-	TRBJ1-2	-	TRBV28
TGTGCCAGCAGTACTATAGGGAACGGACAGGGGGGGATTGAAGCTTTCTTT	CASSTIGNGQGGIEAFF	17	few	TRBJ1-1	TRBD1	TRBV28
TGTGCCTGGATGGGTGAGGGGACTTACGAGCAGTACTTC	CAWMGEGTYEQYF	13	once	TRBJ2-7	-	TRBV30
TGCGCCAGCAGCCCAGACATCGGTGAGCAGTTCTTC	CASSPDIGEQFF	12	-	TRBJ2-1	-	TRBV4-1
TGTGCCTGGAGTGTAGAGGGGCTAGCGGGCTGGGAGACCCAGTACTTC	CAWSVEGLAGWETQYF	16	-	TRBJ2-5	TRBD2	TRBV30
TGTGCCAGCAGTTACTCGAGAGGGGGCAGGGTGGTTGAGCAGTTCTTC	CASSYSRGGRVVEQFF	16	-	TRBJ2-1	TRBD1	TRBV6-5
TGTGCCAGCAGCGTTTCAGGGACTACCCAAGAGACCCAGTACTTC	CASSVSGTTQETQYF	15	-	TRBJ2-5	TRBD2	TRBV9
TGTGCCAGCAGCCCGGGACAGGGACGGGGCTACACCTTC	CASSPGQGRGYTF	13	-	TRBJ1-2	TRBD1	TRBV9
TGTGCCACCAACGGGGGGAACCAAGAGACCCAGTACTTC	CATNGGNQETQYF	13	-	TRBJ2-5	TRBD2	TRBV5-4
TGTGCCATCAGTGAGGCAGGGGGTGGGGGCTACACCTTC	CAISEAGGGGYTF	13	-	TRBJ1-2	TRBD1	TRBV10-3
TGTGCCAGCAGCTTGAAAAGGACCGGGAGCCCCCCCTACGAGCAGTACTTC	CASSLKRTGSPPYEQYF	17	once	TRBJ2-7	-	TRBV5-6
TGTGCTAGTGGTTTGGTACGGGGGGGGAATGAGCAGTTCTTC	CASGLVRGGNEQFF	14	once	TRBJ2-1	TRBD2	TRBV12-5
TGTGCCAGCAGCTTAGGTAGCCGGGAGACCCAGTACTTC	CASSLGSRETQYF	13	few	TRBJ2-5	-	TRBV13